The TCR beta chain described here comes from a study of T cells in Graves' hyperthyroidism and ophthalmopathy. Researchers took RNA transcripts and amplified the TCR beta CDR3 regions from them. A first-round RT-PCR of the TCR CDR3 used the HTBI primer set. TCRdb re-analysed the multiplex PCR reads in MiXCR, keeping a single row per CDR3 protein. This table holds 540,000 or so distinct CDR3 sequences, more than 15% found once. The CDR3 is 15 residues long. Trimming cost V 0 bases and J 4 bases, with 12 bases left between them. The germline CDR1 and CDR2 sequences are MNHNS and SASEGT. The diagnoses drew upon clinical symptoms, serum thyroxine and TRAb, thyroid ultrasound and orbital computed tomography.

The receptor's source is a woman in her twenties or thirties with Graves' hyperthyroidism. The chain couples TRBV6-1 to TRBJ1-2; TRBD1 is a possible D gene (6 bases). The specimen sequenced was blood. The CDR3 loop is CASSEAGTGLYGYTF. The CDR3 region has the DNA TGTGCCAGCAGTGAAGCGGGTACAGGGCTCTATGGCTACACCTTC.